This T cell receptor beta chain was identified during a study of siplizumab effects on memory and regulatory T cells (dated 2019 in TCRdb). A note on the overall study: The study looked at the effect of siplizumab, an anti-CD2 antibody, on alloreactive T-cell subsets in allogeneic mixed lymphocyte reactions made from human PBMCs.

TCRbeta CDR3 sequencing was performed on sorted unstimulated T cells and on proliferating T cells recovered from mixed lymphocyte reactions. Fresh whole blood from nine to ten HLA-typed healthy donors was used as the source from which PBMCs were isolated. To map where alloreactive clones came from, CD4+ regulatory T cells in the unstimulated state were FACS-sorted. Worth noting for this clone: Its antigen remains undetermined. Base qualities were left out, and no much larger clone turns up one base away.

The library relied on the immunoSEQ multiplex PCR assay. About 10^5 TCR templates per sample were assayed by the deep sequencing platform. Genomic DNA extracted from sorted T cells was used for TCRbeta CDR3 sequencing. Under the source paper's analysis protocol: The R programming language was used for clonal analysis of TCRbeta CDR3 data. Comparing unstimulated samples against CFSE-low samples taken after the reaction was how alloreactive CD4+ and CD8+ clones were defined. Alloreactive CD4+ clones were assigned to regulatory or non-regulatory origin by matching sequences to sorted unstimulated Treg and non-Treg repertoires. TCRdb took this table from immuneACCESS and kept in-frame rearrangements with V and J called. Such tables lack part of the clones; where checked against another copy, unresolved V genes explain under half of the gap, and the rest is unexplained. That table gives V, J and clone size, and the DNA gave D and trimming. This sample has about 100,000 clones in its table, and 85% to 95% of those were observed once. The ten largest clones add up to about 0.62% of the sample.

What the authors observed across the whole study: A naive or memory phenotype could not be assigned to roughly 75-96% of proliferating CD4+ or CD8+ clones. Because sequences at frequencies below about 10^-5 were poorly captured, only a minor fraction of alloreactive clones could be mapped back to unstimulated subsets. Whether proliferating Tregs from siplizumab cultures actually had suppressive function was not functionally confirmed. Among mappable alloreactive CD4+ clones, an average Treg-derived fraction of roughly 71% was observed with siplizumab, compared with less than 35% in control reactions. Siplizumab significantly reduced the cumulative frequency of alloreactive sequences traceable to unstimulated CD4+ memory T cells. Unstimulated naive T cells appeared more diverse than memory T cells, and naive cells seemed to contribute substantially to the alloresponse.

The CDR3 holds 17 amino acids from the cysteine to the phenylalanine. The retained sequence is limited to the CDR3, 51 bases, with the frame set at the first base. From the germline V gene, CDR1 is KGHSH and CDR2 is LQKENI. V is reduced by 2 bases and J by 4 bases, leaving a spacing of 20 bases between them. The chain joins TRBV18 to TRBJ1-2; the D segment could be TRBD1, given 5 matching bases. The sample consisted of Tregs sorted from blood. This TCR was sampled from a human donor in good health. The DNA sequence follows: TGTGCCAGCTCACCATTCACAATGCGGCAGGGACCCTATGGCTACACCTTC. Its protein is CASSPFTMRQGPYGYTF.